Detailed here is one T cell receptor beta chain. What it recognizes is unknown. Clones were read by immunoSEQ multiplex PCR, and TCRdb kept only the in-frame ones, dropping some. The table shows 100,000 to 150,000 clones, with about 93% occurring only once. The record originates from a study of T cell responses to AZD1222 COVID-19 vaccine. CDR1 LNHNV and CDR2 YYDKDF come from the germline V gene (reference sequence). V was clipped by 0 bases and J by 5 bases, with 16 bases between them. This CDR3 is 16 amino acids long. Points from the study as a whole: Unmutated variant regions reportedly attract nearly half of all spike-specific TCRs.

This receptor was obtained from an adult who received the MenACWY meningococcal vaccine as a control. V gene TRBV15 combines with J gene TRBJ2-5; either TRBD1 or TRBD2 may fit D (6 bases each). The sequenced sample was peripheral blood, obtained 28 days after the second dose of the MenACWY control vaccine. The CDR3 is CATSRDLGGAAETQYF. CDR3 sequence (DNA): TGTGCCACCAGCAGAGATCTGGGGGGCGCGGCGGAGACCCAGTACTTC.